Listed here are 20 T cell receptor beta chains from one sample, sequenced in a study of neurological immune-mediated disorders. TCRdb re-called the 5' RACE reads with MiXCR, one entry per CDR3 protein. Of 71,000 or so distinct CDR3 sequences listed, approximately 14% are singletons. The sample's time point: longitudinal time-point 1 (baseline). What was sequenced was PBMCs. All receptors derive from a female donor with HTLV-1-associated myelopathy (HAM/TSP).

This clonotype is categorized as medium-sized. The J gene is TRBJ1-1, the V gene TRBV5-1, with a tentative D call TRBD1 (5 bases). This CDR3 spans 15 amino acids. V dropped 1 base and J dropped 0 bases, with 10 bases sitting between them. The germline CDR1 and CDR2 sequences are SGHRS and YFSETQ. The CDR3 sequence is CASSLSAGLNTEAFF. CDR3 sequence (DNA): TGCGCCAGCAGCTTGTCGGCAGGGCTGAACACTGAAGCTTTCTTT. The variable domain in full, with the rest retrieved from reference TRBV5-1 and TRBJ1-1, is KAGVTQTPRYLIKTRGQQVTLSCSPISGHRSVSWYQQTPGQGLQFLFEYFSETQRNKGNFPGRFSGRQFSNSRSEMNVSTLELGDSALYLCASSLSAGLNTEAFFGQGTRLTVV.

This clonotype was found many times. The CDR3 protein is CASSSRTEGADTQYF. DNA of the CDR3: TGCGCCAGCAGCTCACGGACAGAGGGGGCAGATACGCAGTATTTT. The J gene is TRBJ2-3, the V gene TRBV5-1, with D perhaps matching TRBD1 (6 bases). The CDR3 runs to 15 residues. Germline V gene data show CDR1 as SGHRS and CDR2 as YFSETQ. Trimming removed 3 bases at V and 4 bases at J, with 15 bases between.

Many counts were recorded for this clonotype. The V and J genes are TRBV20-1 and TRBJ2-3; 7 positions match TRBD1. Unmatched junction bases numbered 8, after V lost 4 bases and J lost 1 base. The CDR3 is made up of 15 amino acids. Per the germline V gene, CDR1 is DFQATT and CDR2 is SNEGSKA (reference sequence). The CDR3 bases are TGCAGTGCTAATCACCTAGGACAGGGCACAGATACGCAGTATTTT. Its protein is CSANHLGQGTDTQYF.

This clonotype was found many times. The chain has TRBV6-5 and TRBJ2-5; D is unclear. The CDR3 length is 14 residues. Germline CDR1 and CDR2: MNHEY and SVGAGI. The V gene lost 0 bases and the J gene lost 3 bases, with 8 bases spanning the gap. This CDR3 is CASSYSNSKETQYF. CDR3 bases: TGTGCCAGCAGTTACTCGAACAGCAAAGAGACCCAGTACTTC.

At least ten counts were recorded for this clonotype. The V gene is TRBV5-1, the J gene TRBJ2-1; 9 nucleotides match TRBD2. After removal of 4 bases from V and 7 bases from J, the junction contained 6 bases not matched to a gene. This CDR3 contains 14 residues. Germline V gene sequence: CDR1 SGHRS, CDR2 YFSETQ. DNA for the CDR3: TGCGCCAGCAGCGAACGGAGCGGGGGGAATGAGCAGTTCTTC. As protein: CASSERSGGNEQFF.

This clonotype showed up many times. The chain combines TRBV15 with TRBJ2-7; D not resolved. Trimming shortened V by 0 bases and J by 2 bases, and 8 bases separated the two germline ends. The germline CDR1 and CDR2 sequences are LNHNV and YYDKDF (reference sequence). The CDR3 sequence is 14 residues long. CDR3 in DNA: TGTGCCACCAGCAGAGAGGGGTCGACCTACGAGCAGTACTTC. This gives the protein CATSREGSTYEQYF.

This clonotype was seen repeatedly, ten times or more. This sequence joins TRBV5-1 and TRBJ1-6, with no clear D. Trimming stripped 2 bases from V and 3 bases from J, with 9 bases between. The CDR3 sequence is 15 residues long. Germline CDR1 and CDR2: SGHRS and YFSETQ. In DNA, the CDR3 is TGCGCCAGCAGCTTCGCAGGAGTCTATAATTCACCCCTCCACTTT. This sequence encodes CASSFAGVYNSPLHF.

This clonotype was detected many times. The chain is built from TRBV5-1 and TRBJ2-1; tentatively, D is TRBD2 (5 bases). Germline loops: CDR1 SGHRS, CDR2 YFSETQ. The CDR3 runs 15 residues. V lost 0 bases and J 8 bases, leaving 15 bases between the germline ends. The CDR3 spells CASSLAPGVADEQFF. The CDR3, as DNA: TGCGCCAGCAGCTTGGCCCCCGGGGTGGCGGATGAGCAGTTCTTC.

This clonotype was detected ten times or more. V usage is TRBV7-9 and J usage is TRBJ2-6, with D hard to call. The length of the CDR3 is 14 residues. Germline CDR1 is SEHNR and CDR2 is FQNEAQ (reference sequence). Trimming removed 9 bases from V and 0 bases from J, with 9 bases in between. The CDR3 protein is CARAPRSGANVLTF. The CDR3 region has the DNA TGTGCCAGGGCACCTCGCTCTGGGGCCAACGTCCTGACTTTC. Variable domain in full (rest from reference TRBV7-9 and TRBJ2-6): DTGVSQNPRHKITKRGQNVTFRCDPISEHNRLYWYRQTLGQGPEFLTYFQNEAQLEKSRLLSDRFSAERPKGSFSTLEIQRTEQGDSAMYLCARAPRSGANVLTFGAGSRLTVL.

There are many counts of this clonotype. The chain joins TRBV5-1 to TRBJ1-1; 8 bases match TRBD1. Germline trimming cut 3 bases from V and 4 bases from J; bases unmatched to any gene: 2. Looked up from germline, CDR1 is SGHRS and CDR2 is YFSETQ. CDR3 length: 13 residues. CDR3 sequence: CASSSQGVTEAFF. CDR3 bases: TGCGCCAGCAGCTCACAGGGGGTCACTGAAGCTTTCTTT.

This clonotype has just a few counts. The rearrangement uses TRBV14 and TRBJ2-1, with D tentatively TRBD1 or TRBD2 (6 bases each). This CDR3 is built from 15 residues. Germline V gene data show CDR1 as SGHDN and CDR2 as FVKESK. With 3 bases removed from V and 5 bases from J, the gap between germline ends came to 14 bases. CDR3 bases: TGTGCCAGCAGCCAGGGGGGCCGGTTCCACAATGAGCAGTTCTTC. Translating it yields CASSQGGRFHNEQFF. The full variable domain, its missing parts supplied by reference TRBV14 and TRBJ2-1, is EAGVTQFPSHSVIEKGQTVTLRCDPISGHDNLYWYRRVMGKEIKFLLHFVKESKQDESGMPNNRFLAERTGGTYSTLKVQPAELEDSGVYFCASSQGGRFHNEQFFGPGTRLTVL.

V is TRBV5-1 and J is TRBJ2-2; weak D call: TRBD1 (6 bases). The V gene's germline CDR1 is SGHRS and CDR2 YFSETQ. V lost 0 bases and J 0 bases, leaving 12 bases between the germline ends. CDR3 length equals 17 residues. The CDR3 loop reads CASSLGPGVSNTGELFF. The CDR3 DNA reads TGCGCCAGCAGCTTGGGTCCAGGGGTCTCGAACACCGGGGAGCTGTTTTTT.

The gene calls are TRBV20-1 and TRBJ2-3; 7 positions agree with TRBD2. V gave up 1 base and J gave up 5 bases; unmatched junction bases: 6. Germline V CDR1 and CDR2: DFQATT, SNEGSKA (reference sequence). This CDR3 has 14 amino acids. Here the CDR3 reads CSARVGSSGDTQYF. The CDR3 nucleotides are TGCAGTGCTAGAGTCGGGTCTAGCGGAGATACGCAGTATTTT.

This clonotype was counted ten times or more. The rearrangement links TRBV29-1 to TRBJ1-5; D remains unclear. CDR3 size: 13 residues. CDR1 is SQVTM and CDR2 is ANQGSEA in the germline V gene. The ends were cut back, 4 bases at V and 0 bases at J, with 7 bases in the middle. The DNA for the CDR3 is TGCAGCGTTGGGCGGGATAGCAATCAGCCCCAGCATTTT. This encodes CSVGRDSNQPQHF.

Ten or more counts support this clonotype. The chain recombines TRBV10-3 with TRBJ1-1; no clear D gene. The V and J ends lost 3 bases and 3 bases respectively, with 14 bases between them. There are 15 residues in the CDR3. The germline V gene encodes CDR1 ENHRY and CDR2 SYGVKD. The CDR3 region is CAISDPRTGHTEAFF. CDR3 in DNA: TGTGCCATCAGTGACCCGAGGACTGGCCACACTGAAGCTTTCTTT.

There are many counts of this clonotype. The V and J genes are TRBV5-1 and TRBJ2-1, with D tentatively TRBD1 (6 bases). Trimming shortened V by 0 bases and J by 2 bases, and 9 bases separated the two germline ends. The CDR3 spans 15 residues. Germline CDR1 is SGHRS and CDR2 is YFSETQ. The CDR3 coding sequence is TGCGCCAGCAGCTTGGGACAGGACCCCTACAATGAGCAGTTCTTC. This translates into CASSLGQDPYNEQFF.

The CDR3 region is CASSETSTETQYF. In nucleotides, the CDR3 is TGTGCCAGTAGTGAGACTAGCACCGAGACCCAGTACTTC. This rearrangement joins TRBV19 to TRBJ2-5, with 7 bases that match TRBD2. CDR3 length: 13 amino acids. Germline V CDR1 and CDR2: LNHDA, SQIVND (reference sequence). With V trimmed by 5 bases and J by 5 bases, 5 bases remained unmatched. Using reference TRBV19 and TRBJ2-5 for the parts outside the CDR3, the full variable domain is DGGITQSPKYLFRKEGQNVTLSCEQNLNHDAMYWYRQDPGQGLRLIYYSQIVNDFQKGDIAEGYSVSREKKESFPLTVTSAQKNPTAFYLCASSETSTETQYFGPGTRLLVL.

Ten or more counts support this clonotype. The genes are TRBV5-6 and TRBJ2-7; D tentatively reads TRBD1 or TRBD2 (6 bases each). CDR3 length: 16 residues. Trimming shortened V by 4 bases and J by 5 bases, and 22 bases separated the two germline ends. CDR1 SGHDT and CDR2 YYEEEE come from the germline V gene. This CDR3 is CASSPTLQGGFNEQYF. The CDR3, as DNA: TGTGCCAGCAGCCCTACATTACAGGGAGGATTTAACGAGCAGTACTTC.

There are many counts of this clonotype. This rearrangement joins TRBV28 to TRBJ2-1; 11 bases are shared with TRBD2. Germline V gives CDR1 MDHEN, CDR2 SYDVKM. CDR3 length equals 19 residues. V shed 1 base, J shed 4 bases, and the junction held 12 bases outside the gene matches. The CDR3 loop reads CASSLLGSASGGLYNEQFF. The DNA for the CDR3 is TGTGCCAGCAGTTTATTGGGTTCGGCTAGCGGGGGGCTATACAATGAGCAGTTCTTC.

In this sample, this clonotype turned up a few times. This clone may be a read error of a much larger clone one base away. V gene TRBV5-4 combines with J gene TRBJ2-3; D is unclear. The germline V gene has CDR1 SGHNT and CDR2 YYREEE (reference sequence). This CDR3 is 12 amino acids long. Trimming cost V 5 bases and J 2 bases, with 6 bases left between them. CDR3 sequence (DNA): TGTGCCAGCAGGATCAACACAGATACGCAGTATTTT. Its translation is CASRINTDTQYF.